This T cell receptor beta chain was documented in a study of cytomegalovirus exposure and HLA in healthy donors. Findings and limits, study-wide: Trimming of TCR beta V- and J-genes showed a link, identified in a later analysis, to a missense DCLRE1C variant.

The germline V and J ends were trimmed by 3 bases and 4 bases, with 21 bases remaining between them. This CDR3 is 17 amino acids long. Looked up from germline, CDR1 is SGDLS and CDR2 is YYNGEE. Turning to this clone: Its specificity is unknown.

The PCR was carried out with 60 Vbeta primers and 13 Jbeta primers. Some clones are missing from TCRdb's copy, which holds only in-frame ones; the method was immunoSEQ multiplex PCR. The sample records about 82,000 clones, about 9.4% being singletons. The specimen sequenced was PBMCs. The sequence was collected from a man aged 55 to 70 in good health and CMV-seropositive. This sequence joins TRBV9 and TRBJ2-3, with D perhaps matching TRBD2 (6 bases). DNA for the CDR3: TGTGCCAGCAGCGGCGGCAGGAGGGATCCTCCTCCAGATACGCAGTATTTT. This codes for CASSGGRRDPPPDTQYF.